This TCR beta chain was recovered during a study of a mutant IDH1 vaccine in newly diagnosed glioma (dated by TCRdb to 2020 to 2023). For the study in its entirety: Patients received eight vaccinations in weeks 1, 3, 5, 7, 11, 15, 19 and 23, corresponding to visits V03 through V10. Vaccination was initiated 4-6 weeks after radiotherapy alone, or concurrently with temozolomide cycles in the chemotherapy-containing groups. Of the 30 or so patients who were treated, about 60% were male and around 40% were female, and the mean age was about 40 years. Before enrollment, patients had received standard therapy of radiotherapy alone, temozolomide alone, or radiochemotherapy with temozolomide; most received the combination. Six visits were used for peripheral blood collection: V03 (baseline), V05, V07, V10, V12 and V13. Longitudinal TCRB deep sequencing was done for 25 to 30 treated patients, wherever samples were available for exploratory analyses.

A note on this clone: Its antigen target is currently unknown. Within one base of it there is no much larger clone, and no base qualities were kept.

What the work shows at the level of the full study, not this receptor alone: Immune responses induced by the vaccine were seen in approximately 93% of patients across multiple MHC alleles. The authors noted that analyses of patient blood samples could not be reproduced because of sample limitations. PBMC samples for TCRB deep sequencing were selected based on availability. No apparent relationship was observed between pseudoprogression and alterations in the top peripheral T cell clonotypes detected by TCRB sequencing.

V was cut back by 1 base and J by 0 bases, leaving a gap of 8 bases between them. The CDR3 holds 14 amino acids from the cysteine to the phenylalanine. Only the CDR3 portion is preserved as DNA: 42 bases, with reading frame beginning at the first base. The germline V gene (reference sequence) provides CDR1 GTSNPN and CDR2 SVGIG. The sample's time point label is to be understood as: week 5, during vaccination. Each vaccine dose, consisting of 300 ug of a 20-mer mutant IDH1 peptide in Montanide, was administered subcutaneously with topical imiquimod. The donors had newly diagnosed IDH1-mutant astrocytomas of WHO grade 3 or 4 that showed loss of nuclear ATRX. The samples were drawn from NOA16, a multicentre, single-arm, open-label phase I trial in Germany that tested a mutant IDH1 peptide vaccine in humans for the first time. The DNeasy Blood and Tissue Kit was used to extract genomic DNA from EDTA blood for TCRB sequencing.

Preparation of the library involved the immunoSEQ multiplex PCR assay. Rearranged TCR beta chain sequences were amplified using the hsTCRB Kit according to the manufacturer's protocol. An Illumina MiSeq was used to sequence the TCRB libraries. The study's own analysis went as follows. The kit vendor's proprietary platform handled demultiplexing, trimming and gene mapping. TCRdb re-hosts the immuneACCESS table, in-frame sequences only. Its copies lack some clones; in the studies checked, an unresolved V gene accounts for under half of them, and the cause for the rest is not known. V and J calls and clone size are copied from that table; D and trimming were computed from the DNA. Recorded for this sample are 35,000 or so clones; just under 85% of them occurred a single time. 24% of the sample belongs to the ten largest clones.

Here the sequenced sample was PBMCs, taken from a glioma patient whose treatment included an IDH1 peptide vaccine. The clonotype comes from a young man with glioma. Here the chain combines TRBV30 and TRBJ2-3, with the identity of the D gene unclear. The CDR3 here reads CAWSALPSTDTQYF. The sequenced DNA is TGTGCCTGGAGTGCCCTCCCCAGCACAGATACGCAGTATTTT.